This TCR beta chain derives from a study of blood T cell repertoires in COVID-19 (dated by TCRdb to the early 2020s). Describing the broader study: The collaborator samples originated in the United States, Italy and Spain and spanned the acute and convalescent phases of COVID-19. The prospective study material was composed of cDNA or gDNA derived from T cells, B-cell-depleted T cells, or PBMCs. Subjects who had been exposed to COVID-19, were actively infected with it, or had recovered from it provided the deeply sampled blood TCRbeta repertoires that made up the dataset. A freely available public database, intended as a resource for researchers studying the immune response to SARS-CoV-2, is where the repertoires were released. The samples were drawn from two sources: the first 160 participants of the ongoing ImmuneRACE study, and 1,200 or so subjects contributed by 6 global collaborators. Nearly every sample came with metadata listing a de-identified subject ID, COVID-19 status, age in years and sex. Where HLA class I and class II types were available, the types were taken from metadata supplied by the sample provider, not from assay-based typing.

The paper's findings and limits, for the study overall: Clinical and demographic metadata were provided uncurated, with the amount varying by source and participant.

TCRbeta CDR3 regions were amplified from genomic DNA by means of the immunoSEQ Assay, a bias-controlled multiplex PCR. Per the authors' processing: Nucleated cell counts per sample were estimated from amplification of reference gene primers within the assay. To quantify the absolute abundance of each unique TCRbeta CDR3 rearrangement, sequence reads were collapsed and filtered. For each sample, productive Simpson clonality was calculated as the square root of Simpson's diversity index across productive rearrangements. This immuneACCESS table, as held by TCRdb, lists in-frame sequences with V and J called but not all clones. Of the missing ones, under half trace to an unresolved V gene in checked studies; the others have no known cause. V and J calls and clone size are as listed in that table; D and trimming were resolved from the DNA. The sample table records 490,000 or so clones; roughly nine tenths of these occur just once. The ten largest clones take up 6.5% to 8.5% of the sample.

Enrolling through a virtual design, the prospective study's participants ranged in age from about 18 to 100 years and lived across roughly 23 United States geographic areas. Cohort assignment in the prospective study relied on participant-reported clinical history from a screening survey and a study questionnaire. For ImmuneRACE Cohort 3, a participant was defined as recovered based on two consecutive negative NP/OP PCR tests, clearance by a healthcare professional, or resolution of symptoms. In the prospective study, mobile phlebotomists collected whole blood, serum and a nasopharyngeal or oropharyngeal swab from each participant. Prospective study participants could optionally give additional blood draws and questionnaires over a roughly 2-month period. Before DNA extraction, prospective study blood samples were shipped either frozen or at room temperature. Regarding this clone: Its binding antigen is unknown. The input lacks base qualities; no much larger clone sits a single base away.

The germline V gene specifies SQVTM as CDR1 and ANQGSEA as CDR2. Counted from cysteine to phenylalanine, this CDR3 has 13 amino acids. Only the CDR3 DNA is retained, 39 bases long and in frame from the first base. Trimming takes 5 bases off V and 1 base off J; junction bases not matched to a gene: 1. This TCR was sampled from a woman aged 55-70 years who had recovered from COVID-19. The sample was PBMCs or T cells enriched from blood (not recorded which). This receptor chain uses TRBV29-1 and TRBJ1-5; 8 central nucleotides agree with TRBD1. The CDR3: CSVRTGSNQPQHF. The nucleotides read TGCAGCGTTCGGACAGGGAGCAATCAGCCCCAGCATTTT.